The TCR beta chain described here comes from a study of T cell responses to AZD1222 COVID-19 vaccine. General study findings and limits: Vaccine-associated CD4 TCRs spanned spike, dominant at 160-218 and 743-854. Repertoires were collected only later (after the peak T cell response had occurred). Only five or six AZD1222 recipients were seropositive at baseline. Per reports, nearly half of all spike-specific TCRs target regions that are unmutated in variants.

Generated by immunoSEQ multiplex PCR, the TCRdb table keeps only in-frame clones and is missing some. The table lists about 120,000 clones, about 85% of them singletons. Germline CDR1 MNHEY, CDR2 SVGEGT. Losses at the gene ends were 2 bases for V and 2 bases for J; bases not matched to a gene: 7. The CDR3 runs to 19 residues. About this clone itself: Its specificity is not known.

The input for sequencing was peripheral blood, taken on day 0 of AZD1222 vaccination. The receptor was derived from an adult in good health. The chain carries TRBV6-2 or TRBV6-3 and TRBJ2-3; TRBD2 agrees at 16 bases. The CDR3 region is CASSYTPGTSGGVTDTQYF. In nucleotides, the CDR3 is TGTGCCAGCAGTTACACCCCCGGGACTAGCGGGGGGGTCACAGATACGCAGTATTTT.